Presented here are 13 T cell receptor beta chains from one specimen sequenced in a study of graft-versus-host responses after intestinal transplantation. TCRdb's copy holds only in-frame clones and misses some; the assay was immunoSEQ multiplex PCR. The sample holds 20,000 to 25,000 clones, roughly 43% seen once. Irradiated stimulators labeled with violet dye, approximately 200,000 in number, were plated with approximately 200,000 CFSE-labeled responders. Material: alloreactive CD8+ T cells from a mixed lymphocyte reaction culture, obtained before intestinal transplant. As to subset: CFSE-low proliferating T cells sorted from roughly 6-day pre-transplant mixed lymphocyte reaction (GvH or HvG direction). Receptors originate from a human patient who received an intestinal transplant.

V and J are TRBV25-1 and TRBJ2-7; D is ambiguous. Germline values: CDR1 MGHDK, CDR2 SYGVNS. Between the trimmed V and J ends, which lost 1 base and 3 bases, there was a span of 7 bases. The CDR3 length is 13 residues. The CDR3 sequence: CASSESPGYEQYF. The CDR3, as DNA: TGTGCCAGCAGTGAATCGCCTGGCTACGAGCAGTACTTC.

The chain links TRBV6-1 to TRBJ2-1; 12 bases match TRBD2. CDR1 is MNHNS and CDR2 is SASEGT in the germline V gene. V was pared by 5 bases and J by 9 bases, with 5 bases of the junction left unmatched. The CDR3 runs 14 residues. The CDR3, as DNA: TGTGCCAGCAGTCCGGGACTAGCGGGTTTTGAGCAGTTCTTC. Protein: CASSPGLAGFEQFF.

In nucleotides, the CDR3 is TGTGCCAGCAGCTTAGAGGGGTGGTACGAAAAACTGTTTTTT. Its translation: CASSLEGWYEKLFF. The chain recombines TRBV7-2 with TRBJ1-4, with TRBD1 as a possible D gene (5 bases). V shed 1 base and J shed 8 bases, with 11 bases lying between them. The CDR3 extends over 14 amino acids. Germline CDR1 is SGHTA and CDR2 is FQGNSA.

This rearrangement joins TRBV11-2 to TRBJ2-7; TRBD1 matches at 7 bases. Germline V gives CDR1 SGHAT, CDR2 FQNNGV. V dropped 3 bases and J dropped 5; count of bases not matched to a gene: 10. This CDR3 contains 15 residues. This chain's CDR3 is CASSFRRGGFDEQYF. CDR3 nucleotide sequence: TGTGCCAGCAGCTTCCGACGAGGGGGCTTCGACGAGCAGTACTTC.

In its sample, this clone is medium-sized. The CDR3 spells CASRVLNYGYTF. CDR3 DNA: TGTGCCTCCCGGGTCCTTAACTATGGCTACACCTTC. V gene TRBV28 combines with J gene TRBJ1-2; D gene ambiguous. The V gene's germline CDR1 is MDHEN and CDR2 SYDVKM. V lost 11 bases to trimming and J lost 1 base, with 11 bases between them. The CDR3 spans 12 residues.

This clone ranks as medium-sized (0.01 to 0.1%). The V gene is TRBV7-8, the J gene TRBJ2-6; maybe TRBD1 (6 bases). V was clipped by 4 bases and J by 2 bases, with 12 bases between them. This CDR3 region has 16 residues. Germline CDR1 and CDR2: SGHVS and FQNEAQ. In DNA form, the CDR3 reads TGTGCCAGCAGCTCTCCAGGGGAAGCTGGGGCCAACGTCCTGACTTTC. Translated, it gives CASSSPGEAGANVLTF.

V gene TRBV30 combines with J gene TRBJ2-2; D call uncertain. Per the germline V gene, CDR1 is GTSNPN and CDR2 is SVGIG (reference sequence). This CDR3 is 12 amino acids long. Trimming left V 4 bases short and J 6 bases short, with 9 bases between. CDR3 nucleotides: TGTGCCTGGACGTGGGTCGCCGGGGAGCTGTTTTTT. Its protein product is CAWTWVAGELFF.

The J gene is TRBJ2-1, the V gene TRBV15; possibly TRBD2 for D (5 bases). The CDR3 is 15 residues long. Germline CDR1 and CDR2: LNHNV and YYDKDF (reference sequence). V shed 2 bases and J shed 6 bases, with 14 bases lying between them. This chain's CDR3 is CATSRLVAPRNEQFF. In DNA form, the CDR3 reads TGTGCCACCAGCAGATTGGTAGCGCCCCGCAATGAGCAGTTCTTC.

The V call is TRBV6-5, the J call TRBJ2-7; D is undetermined. V lost 0 bases and J 0 bases, leaving 6 bases between the germline ends. The CDR3 contains 14 residues. CDR1 and CDR2 (germline): MNHEY, SVGAGI. The CDR3 loop is CASSYSRYSYEQYF. In nucleotides, the CDR3 is TGTGCCAGCAGTTACTCCCGTTACTCCTACGAGCAGTACTTC.

The chain employs TRBV19 and TRBJ1-1; perhaps TRBD1 as D (6 bases). Germline assignment: CDR1 LNHDA and CDR2 SQIVND (reference sequence). The length of the CDR3 is 12 residues. V was cut by 10 bases and J by 3 bases, with 12 bases left in between. In DNA form, the CDR3 reads TGTGCCACCGTGACAGGTTACACTGAAGCTTTCTTT. As protein: CATVTGYTEAFF. Variable domain in full (rest from reference TRBV19 and TRBJ1-1): DGGITQSPKYLFRKEGQNVTLSCEQNLNHDAMYWYRQDPGQGLRLIYYSQIVNDFQKGDIAEGYSVSREKKESFPLTVTSAQKNPTAFYLCATVTGYTEAFFGQGTRLTVV.

The rearrangement joins TRBV6-5 to TRBJ2-1; 10 bases map to TRBD2. Losses at the gene ends were 7 bases for V and 4 bases for J; bases not matched to a gene: 7. This CDR3 region has 15 residues. The germline V gene has CDR1 MNHEY and CDR2 SVGAGI. The DNA for the CDR3 is TGTGCCAGCACCCCGGGACTAGCGCCTTACAATGAGCAGTTCTTC. This gives the protein CASTPGLAPYNEQFF.

The chain links TRBV2 to TRBJ1-2; D uncertain. Between the trimmed V and J ends, which lost 3 bases and 6 bases, there was a span of 17 bases. Germline V gives CDR1 SNHLY, CDR2 FYNNEI. This CDR3 has 15 residues. The CDR3: CASSEPWSITHGYTF. Here the CDR3 DNA reads TGTGCCAGCAGTGAGCCCTGGTCGATAACCCATGGCTACACCTTC.

The chain employs TRBV6-1 and TRBJ1-1; D is possibly TRBD1 (6 bases). V gave up 1 base and J gave up 5 bases, with 11 bases separating them. The CDR3 sequence is 14 residues long. Per the germline V gene, CDR1 is MNHNS and CDR2 is SASEGT. Written as DNA, the CDR3 is TGTGCCAGCAGTGAAGACAGGGTTAGGACTGAAGCTTTCTTT. Translation gives CASSEDRVRTEAFF.